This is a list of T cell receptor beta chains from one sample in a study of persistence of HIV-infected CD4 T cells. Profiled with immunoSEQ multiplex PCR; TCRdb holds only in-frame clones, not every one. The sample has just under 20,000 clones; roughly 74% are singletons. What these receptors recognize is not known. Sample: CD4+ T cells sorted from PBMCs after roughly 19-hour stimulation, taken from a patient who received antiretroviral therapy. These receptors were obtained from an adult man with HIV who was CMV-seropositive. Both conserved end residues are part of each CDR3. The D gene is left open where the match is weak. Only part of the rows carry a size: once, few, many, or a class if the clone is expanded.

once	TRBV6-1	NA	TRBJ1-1	TGTGCCAGCAGTGAAGCGCTTTGGGGGGGGGCAGACACTGAAGCTTTCTTT	CASSEALWGGADTEAFF
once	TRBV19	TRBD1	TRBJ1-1	TGTGCCAGTAGTCCCTGGGGGGACAGCTCATCGAACACTGAAGCTTTCTTT	CASSPWGDSSSNTEAFF
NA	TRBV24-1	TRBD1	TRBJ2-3	TGTGCCACCAGTGATACCGGGACAGGAAGAGGAGAGGGCACAGATACGCAGTATTTT	CATSDTGTGRGEGTDTQYF
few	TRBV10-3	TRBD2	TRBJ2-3	TGTGCCATCAAATTGGGGGGGACCACAGATACGCAGTATTTT	CAIKLGGTTDTQYF
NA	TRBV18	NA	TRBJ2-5	TGTGCCAGCTCACAGGGGGAAGAGACCCAGTACTTC	CASSQGEETQYF
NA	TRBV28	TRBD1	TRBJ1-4	TGTGCCAGCAGTTTCACAGGGGGCGCGGCAACTAATGAAAAACTGTTTTTT	CASSFTGGAATNEKLFF
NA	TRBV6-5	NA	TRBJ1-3	TGTGCCAGCAAGCGGCAGGGGCAGACCCGAAACACCATATATTTT	CASKRQGQTRNTIYF
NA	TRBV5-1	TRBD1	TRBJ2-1	TGCGCCAGCAGCTTGCAGGCGGGACAGGGGCGCAATGAGCAGTTCTTC	CASSLQAGQGRNEQFF
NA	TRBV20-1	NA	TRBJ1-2	TGCAGTGCTAGTCTTAGTGGCTACACCTTC	CSASLSGYTF
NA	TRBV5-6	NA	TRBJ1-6	TGTGCCAGCAGCTTGGGGGCCAGACCATCGTCTAGTCTACCCCTCCACTTT	CASSLGARPSSSLPLHF
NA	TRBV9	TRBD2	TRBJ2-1	TGTGCCAGCAGCGCCCTAGCGGGGGGCCATAATGAGCAGTTCTTC	CASSALAGGHNEQFF
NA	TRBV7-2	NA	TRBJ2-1	TGTGCCAGCAGCTGGCAACGGTACAATGAGCAGTTCTTC	CASSWQRYNEQFF
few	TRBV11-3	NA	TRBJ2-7	TGTGCCAGCAGTTTGGAGACAGGCCCTGGCTACGAGCAGTACTTC	CASSLETGPGYEQYF
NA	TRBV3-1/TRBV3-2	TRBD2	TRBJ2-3	TGTGCCAGCAGCCCCCGGCCGGGGGGGGGTACGCAGTATTTT	CASSPRPGGGTQYF
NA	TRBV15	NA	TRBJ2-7	TGTGCCACCAGCAGAGAGGTAGGCCGATCTTACGAGCAGTACTTC	CATSREVGRSYEQYF
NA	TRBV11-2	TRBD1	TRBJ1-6	TGTGCCAGCAGCTTAGGAGGGACAGGGGGAAGTACACCCCTCCACTTT	CASSLGGTGGSTPLHF